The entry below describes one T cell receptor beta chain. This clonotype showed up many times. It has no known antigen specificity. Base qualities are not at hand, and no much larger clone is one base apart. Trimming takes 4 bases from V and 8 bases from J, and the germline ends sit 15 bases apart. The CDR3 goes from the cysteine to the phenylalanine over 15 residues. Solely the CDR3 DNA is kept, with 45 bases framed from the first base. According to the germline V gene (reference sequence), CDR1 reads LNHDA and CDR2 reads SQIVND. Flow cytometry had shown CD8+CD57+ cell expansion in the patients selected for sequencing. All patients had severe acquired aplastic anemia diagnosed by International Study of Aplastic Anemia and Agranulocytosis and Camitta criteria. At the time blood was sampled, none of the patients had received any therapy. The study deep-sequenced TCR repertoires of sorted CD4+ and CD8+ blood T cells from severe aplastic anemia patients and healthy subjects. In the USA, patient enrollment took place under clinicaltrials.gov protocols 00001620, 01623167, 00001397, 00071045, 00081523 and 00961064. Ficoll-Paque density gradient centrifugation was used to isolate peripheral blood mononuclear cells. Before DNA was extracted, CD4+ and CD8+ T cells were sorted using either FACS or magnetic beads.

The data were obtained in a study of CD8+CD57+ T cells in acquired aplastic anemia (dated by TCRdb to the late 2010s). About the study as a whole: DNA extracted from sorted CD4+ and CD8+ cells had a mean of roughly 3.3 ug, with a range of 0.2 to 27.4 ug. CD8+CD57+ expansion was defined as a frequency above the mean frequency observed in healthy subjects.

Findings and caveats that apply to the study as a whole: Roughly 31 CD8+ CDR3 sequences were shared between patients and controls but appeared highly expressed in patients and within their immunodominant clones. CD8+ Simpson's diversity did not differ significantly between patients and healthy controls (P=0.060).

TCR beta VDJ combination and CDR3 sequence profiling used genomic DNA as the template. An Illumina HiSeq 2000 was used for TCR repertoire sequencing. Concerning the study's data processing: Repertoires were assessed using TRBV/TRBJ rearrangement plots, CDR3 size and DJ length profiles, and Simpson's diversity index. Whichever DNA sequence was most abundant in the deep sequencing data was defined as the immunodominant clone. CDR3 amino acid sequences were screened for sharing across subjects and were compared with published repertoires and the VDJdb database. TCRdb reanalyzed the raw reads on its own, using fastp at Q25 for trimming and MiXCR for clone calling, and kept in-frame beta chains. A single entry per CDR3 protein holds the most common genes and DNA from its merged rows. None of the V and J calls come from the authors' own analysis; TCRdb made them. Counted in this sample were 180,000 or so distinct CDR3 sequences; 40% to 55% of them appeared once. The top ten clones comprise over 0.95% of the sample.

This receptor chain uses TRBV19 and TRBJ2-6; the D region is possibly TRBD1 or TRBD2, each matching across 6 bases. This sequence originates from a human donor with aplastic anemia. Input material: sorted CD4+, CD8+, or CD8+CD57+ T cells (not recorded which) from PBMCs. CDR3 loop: CASSNRGHRTNVLTF. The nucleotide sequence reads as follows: TGTGCCAGTAGTAACCGGGGGCATAGGACCAACGTCCTGACTTTC.